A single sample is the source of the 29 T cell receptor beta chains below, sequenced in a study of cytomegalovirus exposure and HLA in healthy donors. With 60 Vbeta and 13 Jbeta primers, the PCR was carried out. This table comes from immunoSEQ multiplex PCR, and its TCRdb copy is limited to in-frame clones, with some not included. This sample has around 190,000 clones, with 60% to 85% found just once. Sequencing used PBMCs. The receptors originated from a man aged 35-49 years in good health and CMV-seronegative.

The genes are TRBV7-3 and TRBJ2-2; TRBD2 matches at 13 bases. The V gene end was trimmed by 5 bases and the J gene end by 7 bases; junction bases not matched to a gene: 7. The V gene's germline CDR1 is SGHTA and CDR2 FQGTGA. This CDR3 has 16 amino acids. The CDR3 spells CASSARLAGGFGELFF. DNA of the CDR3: TGTGCCAGCAGCGCCCGACTAGCGGGAGGCTTCGGGGAGCTGTTTTTT. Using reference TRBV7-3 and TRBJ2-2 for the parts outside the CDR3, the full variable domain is GAGVSQTPSNKVTEKGKYVELRCDPISGHTALYWYRQSLGQGPEFLIYFQGTGAADDSGLPNDRFFAVRPEGSVSTLKIQRTERGDSAVYLCASSARLAGGFGELFFGEGSRLTVL.

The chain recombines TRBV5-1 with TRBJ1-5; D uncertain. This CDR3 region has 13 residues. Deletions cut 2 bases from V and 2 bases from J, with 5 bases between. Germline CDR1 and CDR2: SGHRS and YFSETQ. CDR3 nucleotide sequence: TGCGCCAGCAGCTTAACGGGCAATCAGCCCCAGCATTTT. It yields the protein CASSLTGNQPQHF. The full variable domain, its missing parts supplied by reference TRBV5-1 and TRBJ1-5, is KAGVTQTPRYLIKTRGQQVTLSCSPISGHRSVSWYQQTPGQGLQFLFEYFSETQRNKGNFPGRFSGRQFSNSRSEMNVSTLELGDSALYLCASSLTGNQPQHFGDGTRLSIL.

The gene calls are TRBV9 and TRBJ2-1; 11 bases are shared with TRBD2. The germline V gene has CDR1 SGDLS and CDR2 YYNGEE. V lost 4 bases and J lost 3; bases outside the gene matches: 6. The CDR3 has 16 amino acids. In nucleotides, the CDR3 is TGTGCCAGCAGCCCGGGACTAGCGGCTTACTACAATGAGCAGTTCTTC. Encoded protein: CASSPGLAAYYNEQFF.

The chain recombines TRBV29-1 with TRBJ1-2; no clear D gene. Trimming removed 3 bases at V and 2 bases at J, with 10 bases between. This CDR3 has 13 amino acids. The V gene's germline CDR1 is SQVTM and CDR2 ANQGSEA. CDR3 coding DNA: TGCAGCGTTGAGAAAGGAGTAAACTATGGCTACACCTTC. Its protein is CSVEKGVNYGYTF. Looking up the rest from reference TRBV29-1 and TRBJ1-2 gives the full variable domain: SAVISQKPSRDICQRGTSLTIQCQVDSQVTMMFWYRQQPGQSLTLIATANQGSEATYESGFVIDKFPISRPNLTFSTLTVSNMSPEDSSIYLCSVEKGVNYGYTFGSGTRLTVV.

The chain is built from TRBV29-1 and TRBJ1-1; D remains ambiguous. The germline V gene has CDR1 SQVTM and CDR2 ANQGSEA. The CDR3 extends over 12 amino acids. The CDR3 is CLASWANTEAFF. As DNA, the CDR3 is TGCCTTGCGTCGTGGGCGAACACTGAAGCTTTCTTT.

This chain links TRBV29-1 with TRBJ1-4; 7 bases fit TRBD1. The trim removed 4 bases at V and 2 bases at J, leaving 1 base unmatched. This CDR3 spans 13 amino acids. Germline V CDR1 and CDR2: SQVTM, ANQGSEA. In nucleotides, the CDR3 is TGCAGCGTTGGGGACAGTACTAATGAAAAACTGTTTTTT. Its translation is CSVGDSTNEKLFF.

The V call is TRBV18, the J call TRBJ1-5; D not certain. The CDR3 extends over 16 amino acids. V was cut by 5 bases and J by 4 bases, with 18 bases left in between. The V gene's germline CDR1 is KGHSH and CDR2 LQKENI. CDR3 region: CASSRRGVEENQPQHF. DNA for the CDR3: TGTGCCAGCTCAAGGCGTGGGGTGGAGGAAAATCAGCCCCAGCATTTT.

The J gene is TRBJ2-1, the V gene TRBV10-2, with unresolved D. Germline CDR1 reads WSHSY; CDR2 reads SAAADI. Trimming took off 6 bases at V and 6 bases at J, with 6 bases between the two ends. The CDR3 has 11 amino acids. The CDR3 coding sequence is TGCGCCAGCAGGGCCCTCAATGAGCAGTTCTTC. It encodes CASRALNEQFF.

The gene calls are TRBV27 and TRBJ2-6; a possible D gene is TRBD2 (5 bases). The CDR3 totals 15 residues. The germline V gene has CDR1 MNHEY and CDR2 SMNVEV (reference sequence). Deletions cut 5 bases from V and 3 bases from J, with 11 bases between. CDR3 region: CASSSQRDGANVLTF. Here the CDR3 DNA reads TGTGCCAGCAGTAGTCAGAGGGATGGGGCCAACGTCCTGACTTTC.

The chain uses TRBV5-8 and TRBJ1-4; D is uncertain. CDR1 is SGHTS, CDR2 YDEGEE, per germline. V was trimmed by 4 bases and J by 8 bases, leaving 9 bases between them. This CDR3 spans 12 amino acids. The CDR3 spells CASSQRFEKLFF. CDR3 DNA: TGTGCCAGCAGCCAGAGGTTCGAAAAACTGTTTTTT.

The chain's CDR3 is CASSLRRLAGGSTDTQYF. The CDR3 nucleotides read TGTGCCAGCAGCCTCAGGAGACTAGCGGGAGGAAGCACAGATACGCAGTATTTT. This sequence joins TRBV7-3 and TRBJ2-3; 13 positions agree with TRBD2. The V gene end was trimmed by 5 bases and the J gene end by 0 bases; junction bases not matched to a gene: 8. Germline V gene data show CDR1 as SGHTA and CDR2 as FQGTGA. There are 18 residues in the CDR3. The whole variable domain, filled in from reference TRBV7-3 and TRBJ2-3, reads GAGVSQTPSNKVTEKGKYVELRCDPISGHTALYWYRQSLGQGPEFLIYFQGTGAADDSGLPNDRFFAVRPEGSVSTLKIQRTERGDSAVYLCASSLRRLAGGSTDTQYFGPGTRLTVL.

CDR3 coding DNA: TGTGCCAGCTCAACCCGGGACAGGGGCACCTACGAGCAGTACTTC. Its translation is CASSTRDRGTYEQYF. This sequence joins TRBV18 and TRBJ2-7; 10 bases align to TRBD1. The CDR3 runs 15 residues. V lost 5 bases, J lost 2 bases, and 6 bases stayed unmatched. CDR1 KGHSH and CDR2 LQKENI come from the germline V gene.

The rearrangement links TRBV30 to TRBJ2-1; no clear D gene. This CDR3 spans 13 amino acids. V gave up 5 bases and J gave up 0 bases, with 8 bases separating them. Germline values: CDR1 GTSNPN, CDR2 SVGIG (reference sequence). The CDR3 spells CAWAQSSYNEQFF. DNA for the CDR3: TGTGCCTGGGCACAGAGCTCCTACAATGAGCAGTTCTTC. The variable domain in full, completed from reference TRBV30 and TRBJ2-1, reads SQTIHQWPATLVQPVGSPLSLECTVEGTSNPNLYWYRQAAGRGLQLLFYSVGIGQISSEVPQNLSASRPQDRQFILSSKKLLLSDSGFYLCAWAQSSYNEQFFGPGTRLTVL.

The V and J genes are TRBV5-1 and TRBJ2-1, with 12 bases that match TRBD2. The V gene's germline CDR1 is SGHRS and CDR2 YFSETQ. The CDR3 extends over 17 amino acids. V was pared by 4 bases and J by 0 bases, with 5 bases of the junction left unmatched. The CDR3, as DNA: TGCGCCAGCAGCCCGGGACTAGCGGGTATCTCCTACAATGAGCAGTTCTTC. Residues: CASSPGLAGISYNEQFF.

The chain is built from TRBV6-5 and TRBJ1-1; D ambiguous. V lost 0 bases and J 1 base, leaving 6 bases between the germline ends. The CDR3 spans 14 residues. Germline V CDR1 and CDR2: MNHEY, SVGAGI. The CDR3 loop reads CASSYSGKNTEAFF. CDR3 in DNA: TGTGCCAGCAGTTACTCGGGCAAGAACACTGAAGCTTTCTTT.

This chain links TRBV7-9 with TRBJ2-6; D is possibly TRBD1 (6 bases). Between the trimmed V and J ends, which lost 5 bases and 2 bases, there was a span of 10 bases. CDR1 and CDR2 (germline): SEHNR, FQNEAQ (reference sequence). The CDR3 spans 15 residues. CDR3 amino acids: CASSTWTAGANVLTF. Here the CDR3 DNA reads TGTGCCAGCAGCACGTGGACAGCTGGGGCCAACGTCCTGACTTTC. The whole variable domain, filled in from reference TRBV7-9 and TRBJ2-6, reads DTGVSQNPRHKITKRGQNVTFRCDPISEHNRLYWYRQTLGQGPEFLTYFQNEAQLEKSRLLSDRFSAERPKGSFSTLEIQRTEQGDSAMYLCASSTWTAGANVLTFGAGSRLTVL.

CDR3 in amino acids: CASSFSGRAESDTQYF. In DNA form, the CDR3 reads TGCGCCAGCAGCTTCTCCGGGAGGGCCGAGTCAGATACGCAGTATTTT. The rearrangement uses TRBV5-1 and TRBJ2-3; TRBD2 matches 8 bases. Per germline, CDR1 SGHRS and CDR2 YFSETQ. CDR3 length equals 16 residues. V lost 2 bases and J lost 4; bases outside the gene matches: 9.

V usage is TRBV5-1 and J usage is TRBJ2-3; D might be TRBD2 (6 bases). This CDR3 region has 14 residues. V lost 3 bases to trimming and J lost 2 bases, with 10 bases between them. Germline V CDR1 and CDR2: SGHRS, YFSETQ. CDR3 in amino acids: CASSSGLLTDTQYF. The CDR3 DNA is TGCGCCAGCAGCTCGGGACTGCTCACAGATACGCAGTATTTT.

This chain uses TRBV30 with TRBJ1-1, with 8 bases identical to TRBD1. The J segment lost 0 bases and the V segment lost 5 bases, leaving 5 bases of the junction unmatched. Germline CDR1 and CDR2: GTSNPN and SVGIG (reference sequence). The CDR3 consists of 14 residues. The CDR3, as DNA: TGTGCCTGGGACCAGGGGGCCGTGAACACTGAAGCTTTCTTT. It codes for CAWDQGAVNTEAFF.

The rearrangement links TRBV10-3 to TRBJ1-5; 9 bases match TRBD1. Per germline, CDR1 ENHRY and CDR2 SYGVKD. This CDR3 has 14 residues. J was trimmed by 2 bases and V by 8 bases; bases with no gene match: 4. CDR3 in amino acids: CAIGWTGGNQPQHF. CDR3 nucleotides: TGTGCCATCGGATGGACAGGGGGCAATCAGCCCCAGCATTTT.

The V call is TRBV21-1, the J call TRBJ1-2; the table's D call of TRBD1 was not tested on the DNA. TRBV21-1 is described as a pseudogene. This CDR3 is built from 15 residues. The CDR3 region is CASPKGVRGLRGYTF. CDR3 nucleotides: TGTGCCAGCCCGAAAGGAGTCAGGGGGCTAAGGGGCTACACCTTC.

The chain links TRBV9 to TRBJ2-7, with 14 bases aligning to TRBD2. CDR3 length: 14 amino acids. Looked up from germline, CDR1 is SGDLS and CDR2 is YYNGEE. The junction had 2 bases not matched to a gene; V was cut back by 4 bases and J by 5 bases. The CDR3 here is CASSLGLAGDEQYF. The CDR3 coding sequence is TGTGCCAGCAGCCTGGGACTAGCGGGAGACGAGCAGTACTTC.

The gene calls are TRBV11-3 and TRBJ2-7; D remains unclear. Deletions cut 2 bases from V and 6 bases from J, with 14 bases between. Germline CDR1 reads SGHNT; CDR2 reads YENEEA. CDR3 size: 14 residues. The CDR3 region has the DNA TGTGCCAGCAGCTTATTCGGAGAGGCCCGCGAGCAGTACTTC. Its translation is CASSLFGEAREQYF.

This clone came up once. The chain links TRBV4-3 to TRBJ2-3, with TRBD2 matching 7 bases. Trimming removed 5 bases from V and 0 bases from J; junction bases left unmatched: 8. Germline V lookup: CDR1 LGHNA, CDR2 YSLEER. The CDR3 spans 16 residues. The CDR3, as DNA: TGCGCCAGCAGCAACTCCCGGGACTACAGCACAGATACGCAGTATTTT. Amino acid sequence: CASSNSRDYSTDTQYF.

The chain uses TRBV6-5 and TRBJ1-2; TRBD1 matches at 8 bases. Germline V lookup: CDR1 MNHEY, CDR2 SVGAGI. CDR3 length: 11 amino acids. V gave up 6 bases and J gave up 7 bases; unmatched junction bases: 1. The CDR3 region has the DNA TGTGCCAGCAGAACAGGGGGTGGCTACACCTTC. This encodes CASRTGGGYTF.

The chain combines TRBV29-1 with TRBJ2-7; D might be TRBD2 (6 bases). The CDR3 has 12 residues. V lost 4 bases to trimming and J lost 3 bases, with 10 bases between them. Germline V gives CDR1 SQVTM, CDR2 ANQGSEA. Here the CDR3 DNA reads TGCAGCGTTGCGGGGGAAGTCTACGAGCAGTACTTC. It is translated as CSVAGEVYEQYF.

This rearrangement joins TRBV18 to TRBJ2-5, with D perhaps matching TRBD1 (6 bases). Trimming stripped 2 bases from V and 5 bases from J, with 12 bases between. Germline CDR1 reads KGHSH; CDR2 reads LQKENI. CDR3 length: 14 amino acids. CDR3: CASSPVYRDETQYF. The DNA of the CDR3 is TGTGCCAGCTCACCAGTTTACAGGGATGAGACCCAGTACTTC.

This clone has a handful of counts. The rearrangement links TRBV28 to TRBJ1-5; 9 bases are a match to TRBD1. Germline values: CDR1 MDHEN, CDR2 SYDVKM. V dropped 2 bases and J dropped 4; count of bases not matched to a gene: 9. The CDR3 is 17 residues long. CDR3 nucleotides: TGTGCCAGCAGTTTAAGGGGACAGGGCCTAAAGAATCAGCCCCAGCATTTT. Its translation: CASSLRGQGLKNQPQHF.

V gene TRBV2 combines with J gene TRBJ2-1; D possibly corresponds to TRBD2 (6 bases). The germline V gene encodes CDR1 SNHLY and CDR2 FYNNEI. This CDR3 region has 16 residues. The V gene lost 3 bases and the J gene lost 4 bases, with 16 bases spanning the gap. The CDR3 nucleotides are TGTGCCAGCAGTGAGGAGGGTCTAGCCTCATACAATGAGCAGTTCTTC. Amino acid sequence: CASSEEGLASYNEQFF.